Listed below are T cell receptor beta chains from one sample, sequenced in a study of T-cell memory formation after mild COVID-19. TCRdb analysed the 5' RACE reads with MiXCR anew, one entry per CDR3 protein. The table has about 390,000 distinct CDR3 sequences, roughly 20% seen once. Material: PBMCs or a T cell subset sorted from them (not recorded which). These receptors were obtained from an adult woman who had mild COVID-19 (a few samples of this study predate the infection). Cell type and time point are not known. The CDR3 runs from the conserved cysteine through the conserved F or W. Fields, in order: D gene, clone size, V gene, CDR3 length, J gene, CDR3 protein, CDR3 DNA. The D gene is left open where the match is weak. Clone size is given for some rows only: seen once, a few or many times, or a class if the clone is expanded.

>TRBD1|NA|TRBV12-3/TRBV12-4|15|TRBJ1-4
CASSHRQGVWEKLFF
TGTGCCAGCAGCCATAGACAGGGTGTCTGGGAAAAACTGTTTTTT
>NA|many|TRBV5-6|13|TRBJ2-5
CASIKYYQETQYF
TGTGCCAGCATAAAGTACTACCAAGAGACCCAGTACTTC
>TRBD2|NA|TRBV11-3|16|TRBJ2-2
CASSSGTSWNTGELFF
TGTGCCAGCAGCTCCGGGACTAGCTGGAACACCGGGGAGCTGTTTTTT
>TRBD1|NA|TRBV18|16|TRBJ2-7
CASSSTQGQIGYEQYF
TGTGCCAGCTCATCTACTCAGGGACAGATTGGGTACGAGCAGTACTTC
>NA|few|TRBV15|16|TRBJ2-5
CATSRDWQANQETQYF
TGTGCCACCAGCAGAGATTGGCAGGCAAACCAAGAGACCCAGTACTTC
>TRBD2|few|TRBV28|19|TRBJ2-1
CASSLGPLAGGPLVDEQFF
TGTGCCAGCAGTTTGGGCCCACTAGCGGGAGGGCCTCTGGTCGATGAGCAGTTCTTC
>NA|NA|TRBV12-3/TRBV12-4|15|TRBJ1-3
CASRLADFSGNTIYF
TGTGCCAGCAGGCTGGCTGATTTCTCTGGAAACACCATATATTTT
>NA|few|TRBV7-8|14|TRBJ1-2
CASSLDRQSYGYTF
TGTGCCAGCAGCTTAGATAGACAGTCCTATGGCTACACCTTC
>NA|NA|TRBV11-2|16|TRBJ2-2
CASSRGQNIDTGELFF
TGTGCCAGCAGCCGAGGACAGAACATTGACACCGGGGAGCTGTTTTTT
>TRBD2|NA|TRBV20-1|18|TRBJ2-3
CSATGLAGGDSSTDTQYF
TGCAGTGCTACGGGACTAGCGGGAGGAGATTCTAGCACAGATACGCAGTATTTT